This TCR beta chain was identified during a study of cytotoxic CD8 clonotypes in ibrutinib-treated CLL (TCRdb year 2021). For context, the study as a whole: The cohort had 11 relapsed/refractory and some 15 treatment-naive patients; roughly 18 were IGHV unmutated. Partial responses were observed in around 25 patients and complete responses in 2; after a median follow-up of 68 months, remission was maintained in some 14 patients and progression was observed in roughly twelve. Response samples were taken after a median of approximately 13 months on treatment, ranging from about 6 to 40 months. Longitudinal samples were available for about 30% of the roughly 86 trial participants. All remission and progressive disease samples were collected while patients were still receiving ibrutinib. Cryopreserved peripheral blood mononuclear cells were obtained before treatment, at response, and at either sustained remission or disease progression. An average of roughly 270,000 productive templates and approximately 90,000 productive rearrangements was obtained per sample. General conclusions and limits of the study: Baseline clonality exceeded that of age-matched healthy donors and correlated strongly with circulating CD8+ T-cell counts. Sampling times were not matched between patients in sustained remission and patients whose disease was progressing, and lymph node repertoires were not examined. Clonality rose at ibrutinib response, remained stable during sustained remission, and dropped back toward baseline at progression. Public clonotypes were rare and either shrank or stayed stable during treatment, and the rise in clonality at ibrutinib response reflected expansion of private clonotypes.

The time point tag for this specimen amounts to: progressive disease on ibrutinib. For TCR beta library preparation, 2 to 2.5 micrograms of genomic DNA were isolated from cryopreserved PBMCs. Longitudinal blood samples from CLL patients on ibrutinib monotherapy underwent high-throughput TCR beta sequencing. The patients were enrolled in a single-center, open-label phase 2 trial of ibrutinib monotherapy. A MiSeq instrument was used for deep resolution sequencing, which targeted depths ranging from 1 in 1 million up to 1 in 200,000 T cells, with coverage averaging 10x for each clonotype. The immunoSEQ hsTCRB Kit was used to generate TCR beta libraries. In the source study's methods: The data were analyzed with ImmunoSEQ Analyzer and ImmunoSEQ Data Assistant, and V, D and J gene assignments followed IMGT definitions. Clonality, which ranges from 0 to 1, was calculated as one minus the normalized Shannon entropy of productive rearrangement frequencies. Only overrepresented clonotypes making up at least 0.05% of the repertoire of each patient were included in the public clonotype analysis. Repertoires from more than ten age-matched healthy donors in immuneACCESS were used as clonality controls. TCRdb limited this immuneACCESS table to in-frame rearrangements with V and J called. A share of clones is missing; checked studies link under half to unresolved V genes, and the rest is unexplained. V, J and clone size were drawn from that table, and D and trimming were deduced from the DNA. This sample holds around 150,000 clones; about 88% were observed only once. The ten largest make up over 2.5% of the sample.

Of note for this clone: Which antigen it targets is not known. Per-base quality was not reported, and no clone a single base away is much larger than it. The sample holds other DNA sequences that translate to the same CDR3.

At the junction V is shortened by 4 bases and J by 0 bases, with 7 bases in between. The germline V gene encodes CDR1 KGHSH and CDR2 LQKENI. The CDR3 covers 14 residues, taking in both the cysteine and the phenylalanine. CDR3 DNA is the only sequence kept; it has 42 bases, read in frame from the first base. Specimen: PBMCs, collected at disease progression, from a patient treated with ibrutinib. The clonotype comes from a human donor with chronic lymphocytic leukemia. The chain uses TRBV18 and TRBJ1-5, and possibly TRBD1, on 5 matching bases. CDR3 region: CASSLDSSNQPQHF. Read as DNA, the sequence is TGTGCCAGCTCACTCGACAGTAGCAATCAGCCCCAGCATTTT.